A selection of T cell receptor beta chains follows, all from one sample in a study of PD-1 blockade in classical Hodgkin lymphoma. Generated by immunoSEQ multiplex PCR, the TCRdb table keeps only in-frame clones and is missing some. This sample has over 60,000 clones, with 93% found just once. Sequencing was done on a sample of peripheral blood mononuclear cells (PBMCs). These receptors were obtained from a human donor with classical Hodgkin lymphoma. The CDR3 runs from the conserved cysteine through the conserved F or W. Each record gives: V gene, clone size, J gene, D gene, CDR3 DNA, CDR3 protein. D genes are given only for firm matches. The listing skips clone size in some rows; elsewhere it reads once, few, many or a size class.

V gene: TRBV10-2; clone size: -; J gene: TRBJ2-3; D gene: -; CDR3 DNA: TGCGCCACAGGGCCGCGGACAGATACGCAGTATTTT; CDR3 protein: CATGPRTDTQYF
V gene: TRBV5-1; clone size: few; J gene: TRBJ1-1; D gene: -; CDR3 DNA: TGCGCCAGCTCCCAACAGGGGAACACTGAAGCTTTCTTT; CDR3 protein: CASSQQGNTEAFF
V gene: TRBV7-9; clone size: -; J gene: TRBJ2-1; D gene: TRBD2; CDR3 DNA: TGTGCCAGCAGCTTAGGGACTAGCGGGAGGATCGGGTACAATGAGCAGTTCTTC; CDR3 protein: CASSLGTSGRIGYNEQFF
V gene: TRBV6-5; clone size: once; J gene: TRBJ1-2; D gene: TRBD1; CDR3 DNA: TGTGCCAGCAGTACCGGGACAGTCGGTGGCTACACCTTC; CDR3 protein: CASSTGTVGGYTF
V gene: TRBV5-1; clone size: -; J gene: TRBJ1-5; D gene: -; CDR3 DNA: TGCGCCAGCAGCTTGGACGGTATCAATCAGCCCCAGCATTTT; CDR3 protein: CASSLDGINQPQHF
V gene: TRBV19; clone size: once; J gene: TRBJ2-5; D gene: TRBD2; CDR3 DNA: TGTGCCAGTACCCCGACTAGCGGAGAGGAGACCCAGTACTTC; CDR3 protein: CASTPTSGEETQYF
V gene: TRBV18; clone size: few; J gene: TRBJ1-6; D gene: -; CDR3 DNA: TGTGCCAGCGGTTCAAGTAATAATTCACCCCTCCACTTT; CDR3 protein: CASGSSNNSPLHF
V gene: TRBV19; clone size: once; J gene: TRBJ2-5; D gene: -; CDR3 DNA: TGTGCCAGTAGTATTCGGGACCAAGGGACCCAGTACTTC; CDR3 protein: CASSIRDQGTQYF
V gene: TRBV29-1; clone size: -; J gene: TRBJ2-3; D gene: -; CDR3 DNA: TGCAGCGTTGACAGCGGACGCACAGATACGCAGTATTTT; CDR3 protein: CSVDSGRTDTQYF
V gene: TRBV28; clone size: -; J gene: TRBJ2-7; D gene: -; CDR3 DNA: TGTGCCTCCACTGGGGGGAGGCCCCCCTACGAGCAGTACTTC; CDR3 protein: CASTGGRPPYEQYF
V gene: TRBV5-5; clone size: -; J gene: TRBJ2-7; D gene: TRBD1; CDR3 DNA: TGTGCCAGCAGTATGACAGGGGGCTACGAGCAGTACTTC; CDR3 protein: CASSMTGGYEQYF
V gene: TRBV9; clone size: -; J gene: TRBJ1-2; D gene: -; CDR3 DNA: TGTGCCAGCAGCGTAGTAGGGGATCCTAGGCATGGCTACACCTTC; CDR3 protein: CASSVVGDPRHGYTF
V gene: TRBV19; clone size: -; J gene: TRBJ2-5; D gene: -; CDR3 DNA: TGTGCCAGTAGTATAACTGGATTCGAAGAGACCCAGTACTTC; CDR3 protein: CASSITGFEETQYF
V gene: TRBV19; clone size: -; J gene: TRBJ1-2; D gene: -; CDR3 DNA: TGTGCCAGTACCTGGGGGGATAACTATGGCTACACCTTC; CDR3 protein: CASTWGDNYGYTF
V gene: TRBV2; clone size: once; J gene: TRBJ1-5; D gene: -; CDR3 DNA: TGTGCCAGCAGTGCGACCCAGAGACAGAATCAGCCCCAGCATTTT; CDR3 protein: CASSATQRQNQPQHF
V gene: TRBV5-6; clone size: -; J gene: TRBJ2-7; D gene: -; CDR3 DNA: TGTGCCAGCAGCTCTACAGATTGGTACGAGCAGTACTTC; CDR3 protein: CASSSTDWYEQYF
V gene: TRBV30; clone size: once; J gene: TRBJ1-1; D gene: TRBD1; CDR3 DNA: TGTGCCTGGAGTGAGGGGGCCTGGGGCACTGAAGCTTTCTTT; CDR3 protein: CAWSEGAWGTEAFF
V gene: TRBV11-2; clone size: -; J gene: TRBJ1-5; D gene: -; CDR3 DNA: TGTGCCAGCAGCTTGCAGGGAGGCTATCAGCCCCAGCATTTT; CDR3 protein: CASSLQGGYQPQHF
V gene: TRBV6-5; clone size: -; J gene: TRBJ2-3; D gene: -; CDR3 DNA: TGTGCCAGCAGTTATTCGGAACTGGATACGCAGTATTTT; CDR3 protein: CASSYSELDTQYF
V gene: TRBV7-2; clone size: -; J gene: TRBJ1-5; D gene: -; CDR3 DNA: TGTGCCAGCAGCTTGGAGCCTGGGCAGCCCCAGCATTTT; CDR3 protein: CASSLEPGQPQHF
V gene: TRBV11-2; clone size: -; J gene: TRBJ2-7; D gene: -; CDR3 DNA: TGTGCCAGCAGCTTAGATCGGGGATATTGGTACGAGCAGTACTTC; CDR3 protein: CASSLDRGYWYEQYF
V gene: TRBV7-2; clone size: -; J gene: TRBJ2-4; D gene: TRBD2; CDR3 DNA: TGTGCCAGCAGCGAAAGACTAGCGGGAGTTGGGGGCATTCAGTACTTC; CDR3 protein: CASSERLAGVGGIQYF
V gene: TRBV6-6; clone size: once; J gene: TRBJ1-2; D gene: -; CDR3 DNA: TGTGCCAGCACCCTGCGCGAGGGGAATGGCTACACCTTC; CDR3 protein: CASTLREGNGYTF
V gene: TRBV6-5; clone size: -; J gene: TRBJ1-2; D gene: -; CDR3 DNA: TGTGCCAGCAGTTACTCGGAAGGGGGGCCTGGCTACACCTTC; CDR3 protein: CASSYSEGGPGYTF
V gene: TRBV6-5; clone size: few; J gene: TRBJ1-1; D gene: -; CDR3 DNA: TGTGCCAGCAGTTACTCGGGGGGGTTGGCTGAAGCTTTCTTT; CDR3 protein: CASSYSGGLAEAFF
V gene: TRBV7-9; clone size: -; J gene: TRBJ1-1; D gene: TRBD1; CDR3 DNA: TGTGCCAGCAGCCCCCGACAGGGCCCTAACACTGAAGCTTTCTTT; CDR3 protein: CASSPRQGPNTEAFF
V gene: TRBV25-1; clone size: -; J gene: TRBJ1-1; D gene: -; CDR3 DNA: TGTGCCAGCAGTGCGGGACGGAGTACTGAAGCTTTCTTT; CDR3 protein: CASSAGRSTEAFF
V gene: TRBV19; clone size: -; J gene: TRBJ2-1; D gene: TRBD2; CDR3 DNA: TGTGCCAGTAGCCTGACTAGCGGGAGCAGCTACAATGAGCAGTTCTTC; CDR3 protein: CASSLTSGSSYNEQFF
V gene: TRBV28; clone size: -; J gene: TRBJ1-1; D gene: -; CDR3 DNA: TGTGCCAGCGGCCAGGGCATGAACACTGAAGCTTTCTTT; CDR3 protein: CASGQGMNTEAFF
V gene: TRBV27; clone size: -; J gene: TRBJ2-1; D gene: -; CDR3 DNA: TGTGCCAGCAGTTTCTGGCGTTTCAACAATGAGCAGTTCTTC; CDR3 protein: CASSFWRFNNEQFF
V gene: TRBV11-2; clone size: -; J gene: TRBJ1-4; D gene: -; CDR3 DNA: TGTGCCAGCAGCGGAGGGACAAAACCAACTAATGAAAAACTGTTTTTT; CDR3 protein: CASSGGTKPTNEKLFF
V gene: TRBV9; clone size: -; J gene: TRBJ1-6; D gene: TRBD1; CDR3 DNA: TGTGCCAGCAGCGCACAGGGGGGTTCACCCCTCCACTTT; CDR3 protein: CASSAQGGSPLHF
V gene: TRBV2; clone size: -; J gene: TRBJ2-3; D gene: TRBD2; CDR3 DNA: TGTGCCAGCAGTGAAGCTAGCGGGGGGGCCGGGGATACGCAGTATTTT; CDR3 protein: CASSEASGGAGDTQYF
V gene: TRBV6-5; clone size: -; J gene: TRBJ2-7; D gene: -; CDR3 DNA: TGTGCCAGCAGTTATAGTTTAGTACACGAGCAGTACTTC; CDR3 protein: CASSYSLVHEQYF
V gene: TRBV11-2; clone size: -; J gene: TRBJ2-1; D gene: TRBD2; CDR3 DNA: TGTGCCAGCAGCCCCCTAGCGGGGGGGCGTAGGGATGAGCAGTTCTTC; CDR3 protein: CASSPLAGGRRDEQFF
V gene: TRBV5-6; clone size: -; J gene: TRBJ2-1; D gene: -; CDR3 DNA: TGTGCCAGCAGCTTCCGGGGGCCCGGGGATGAGCAGTTCTTC; CDR3 protein: CASSFRGPGDEQFF
V gene: TRBV5-1; clone size: -; J gene: TRBJ2-3; D gene: TRBD2; CDR3 DNA: TGCGCCAGCAGTCCTAGCGGGGGAGGAGATACGCAGTATTTT; CDR3 protein: CASSPSGGGDTQYF
V gene: TRBV6-5; clone size: -; J gene: TRBJ2-1; D gene: -; CDR3 DNA: TGTGCCAGCAGTCCTGGGACTCCCAATGAGCAGTTCTTC; CDR3 protein: CASSPGTPNEQFF
V gene: TRBV19; clone size: -; J gene: TRBJ2-6; D gene: -; CDR3 DNA: TGTGCCAGTAGTCCCGAGGGGCCAGGGCGGACTGGGGCCAACGTCCTGACTTTC; CDR3 protein: CASSPEGPGRTGANVLTF
V gene: TRBV18; clone size: -; J gene: TRBJ1-5; D gene: -; CDR3 DNA: TGTGCCAGCTCACCGGTCCGTGAGAATCAGCCCCAGCATTTT; CDR3 protein: CASSPVRENQPQHF
V gene: TRBV11-3; clone size: -; J gene: TRBJ1-6; D gene: TRBD1; CDR3 DNA: TGTGCCAGCAGCCCGGACAGGGATCGTAATTCACCCCTCCACTTT; CDR3 protein: CASSPDRDRNSPLHF
V gene: TRBV11-2; clone size: once; J gene: TRBJ1-1; D gene: -; CDR3 DNA: TGTGCCAGCAGCTTGTTGCGGAACACTGAAGCTTTCTTT; CDR3 protein: CASSLLRNTEAFF
V gene: TRBV6-5; clone size: -; J gene: TRBJ2-7; D gene: TRBD2; CDR3 DNA: TGTGCCAGCAGTTACTCGACTAGCGGGAGTTTGTACGAGCAGTACTTC; CDR3 protein: CASSYSTSGSLYEQYF
V gene: TRBV19; clone size: once; J gene: TRBJ1-1; D gene: TRBD1; CDR3 DNA: TGTGCCAGTAGTTTCTCCGGGACAGGGGCCACTGAAGCTTTCTTT; CDR3 protein: CASSFSGTGATEAFF
V gene: TRBV12-5; clone size: -; J gene: TRBJ2-1; D gene: -; CDR3 DNA: TGTGCTAGTGGTCCAGGACAGTGGGGGAATGAGCAGTTCTTC; CDR3 protein: CASGPGQWGNEQFF
V gene: TRBV4-1; clone size: -; J gene: TRBJ1-1; D gene: -; CDR3 DNA: TGCGCCAGCAGCCAGTCTTTCACTGAAGCTTTCTTT; CDR3 protein: CASSQSFTEAFF
V gene: TRBV4-2; clone size: -; J gene: TRBJ2-3; D gene: TRBD2; CDR3 DNA: TGTGCCAGCAGCCAAGAAGAATCTGCGGGGGGACGCACAGATACGCAGTATTTT; CDR3 protein: CASSQEESAGGRTDTQYF
V gene: TRBV21-1; clone size: -; J gene: TRBJ2-7; D gene: -; CDR3 DNA: TGTGCCAGCAGCAAAGGGGTCCGTTTGAAAAAGGCAATCTACGAGCAGTACTTC; CDR3 protein: CASSKGVRLKKAIYEQYF
V gene: TRBV10-3; clone size: few; J gene: TRBJ1-2; D gene: -; CDR3 DNA: TGTGCCATCAGTGACAACAGTCCCGGCTACACCTTC; CDR3 protein: CAISDNSPGYTF
V gene: TRBV7-2; clone size: -; J gene: TRBJ1-2; D gene: -; CDR3 DNA: TGTGCCAGCAGAGCTCAGAAACAGGGCCCCTATGGCTACACCTTC; CDR3 protein: CASRAQKQGPYGYTF
V gene: TRBV18; clone size: -; J gene: TRBJ2-1; D gene: -; CDR3 DNA: TGTGCCAGCTCACCACCAGGGTTCTACAATGAGCAGTTCTTC; CDR3 protein: CASSPPGFYNEQFF
V gene: TRBV27; clone size: -; J gene: TRBJ2-1; D gene: -; CDR3 DNA: TGTGCCAGCAGTTTTAAGGGAGACAACTACAATGAGCAGTTCTTC; CDR3 protein: CASSFKGDNYNEQFF
V gene: TRBV5-1; clone size: -; J gene: TRBJ1-1; D gene: -; CDR3 DNA: TGCGCCAGCAGCCCTATGCTCGGGGGCGATGAAGCTTTCTTT; CDR3 protein: CASSPMLGGDEAFF